The 18 T cell receptor beta chains below were found in one sample sequenced in a study of cytomegalovirus exposure and HLA in healthy donors. The PCR ran on 60 Vbeta and 13 Jbeta primers. Clones were sequenced by immunoSEQ multiplex PCR, and TCRdb holds only the in-frame ones, with some missing. The sample carries about 140,000 clones, 70% to 85% recorded once. The sample consisted of PBMCs. The receptors derive from a man aged 25-45 years in good health and CMV-seropositive.

V and J are TRBV6-4 and TRBJ1-5, with TRBD1 as a possible D gene (6 bases). This CDR3 has 14 amino acids. The V gene lost 2 bases and the J gene lost 6 bases, with 11 bases spanning the gap. The germline V gene has CDR1 MRHNA and CDR2 SNTAGT. The CDR3 loop reads CASSDGTGTQPQHF. In DNA, the CDR3 is TGTGCCAGCAGTGACGGTACAGGGACTCAGCCCCAGCATTTT.

The rearrangement joins TRBV28 to TRBJ2-7; D might be TRBD2 (5 bases). Trimming removed 6 bases from V and 7 bases from J, with 19 bases in between. The CDR3 covers 14 residues. The germline gives CDR1 MDHEN, CDR2 SYDVKM. The CDR3 here is CASSRHAGSGEQYF. The CDR3 DNA reads as TGTGCCAGCAGCCGCCACGCGGGCAGTGGGGAGCAGTACTTC.

V gene TRBV6-5 combines with J gene TRBJ1-1; D is undetermined. CDR1 is MNHEY and CDR2 is SVGAGI in the germline V gene. Trimming removed 0 bases from V and 1 base from J, with 3 bases in between. The CDR3 has 13 amino acids. CDR3 in amino acids: CASSYSKNTEAFF. The DNA for the CDR3 is TGTGCCAGCAGTTACTCCAAGAACACTGAAGCTTTCTTT.

The V and J genes are TRBV11-2 and TRBJ1-1; D unresolved. Germline CDR1 reads SGHAT; CDR2 reads FQNNGV. V dropped 2 bases and J dropped 1 base, with 5 bases sitting between them. The CDR3 covers 13 residues. For the CDR3, the DNA is TGTGCCAGCAGCTTACAGGAGAACACTGAAGCTTTCTTT. This gives the protein CASSLQENTEAFF.

The gene calls are TRBV29-1 and TRBJ2-3; 9 nucleotides line up with TRBD1. Trimming at V came to 0 bases and at J to 1 base, leaving 11 bases not matched to a gene. Germline assignment: CDR1 SQVTM and CDR2 ANQGSEA. The CDR3 length is 18 residues. CDR3 loop: CSVEEPPGQGGGTDTQYF. Here the CDR3 DNA reads TGCAGCGTTGAAGAGCCCCCGGGACAGGGAGGTGGCACAGATACGCAGTATTTT.

This chain connects TRBV28 to TRBJ2-1, with a weak D call TRBD2 (5 bases). Germline lookup yields CDR1 MDHEN and CDR2 SYDVKM. V was shortened by 6 bases and J by 0 bases, with 6 bases between the two germline ends. The CDR3 loop spans 13 amino acids. The CDR3 region has the DNA TGTGCCAGCAGGGGGAGCTCCTACAATGAGCAGTTCTTC. Residues: CASRGSSYNEQFF.

The rearrangement joins TRBV20-1 to TRBJ1-2; 8 bases are a match to TRBD1. The CDR3 runs 11 residues. CDR1 is DFQATT, CDR2 SNEGSKA, per germline (reference sequence). V dropped 4 bases and J dropped 8; count of bases not matched to a gene: 3. In DNA, the CDR3 is TGCAGTGCTACCGGACAGGGAGGCTACACCTTC. Protein sequence: CSATGQGGYTF.

Note on this clone: The CDR3 end shows no conserved phenylalanine or tryptophan, and so a read error is likely. The chain couples TRBV28 to TRBJ2-7, with D perhaps matching TRBD1 (6 bases). With 7 bases removed from V and 1 base from J, the gap between germline ends came to 17 bases. The CDR3 consists of 15 residues. Germline lookup yields CDR1 MDHEN and CDR2 SYDVKM. The DNA for the CDR3 is TGTGCCAGCAACATACAGGGAACCCTTTCCTACGAGCAGTACCTC. It yields the protein CASNIQGTLSYEQYL.

The V and J genes are TRBV9 and TRBJ1-3; D unclear. V was trimmed by 0 bases and J by 0 bases, leaving 4 bases between them. The CDR3 consists of 14 residues. Looked up from germline, CDR1 is SGDLS and CDR2 is YYNGEE. CDR3 coding DNA: TGTGCCAGCAGCGTAGGGAGCTCTGGAAACACCATATATTTT. As protein: CASSVGSSGNTIYF. Complete variable domain (other parts from reference TRBV9 and TRBJ1-3): DSGVTQTPKHLITATGQRVTLRCSPRSGDLSVYWYQQSLDQGLQFLIQYYNGEERAKGNILERFSAQQFPDLHSELNLSSLELGDSALYFCASSVGSSGNTIYFGEGSWLTVV.

The genes are TRBV28 and TRBJ2-7, with 11 positions matching TRBD1. The CDR3 has 16 residues. Germline assignment: CDR1 MDHEN and CDR2 SYDVKM. After removal of 8 bases from V and 4 bases from J, the junction contained 13 bases not matched to a gene. CDR3 DNA: TGTGCCAGCGCCGGACAGGGGGCGATCAACTTATACGAGCAGTACTTC. This sequence encodes CASAGQGAINLYEQYF.

This sequence joins TRBV19 and TRBJ1-2; D is ambiguous. The CDR3 extends over 14 amino acids. Germline V CDR1 and CDR2: LNHDA, SQIVND (reference sequence). Trimming removed 7 bases from V and 6 bases from J, with 18 bases in between. DNA for the CDR3: TGTGCCAGTACCCGAACGGGGAAGGATAATGGCTACACCTTC. Translated: CASTRTGKDNGYTF.

This chain connects TRBV19 to TRBJ2-1; possible D gene TRBD2, 7 bases. The CDR3 totals 15 residues. The V and J ends lost 3 bases and 4 bases respectively, with 13 bases between them. Germline CDR1 reads LNHDA; CDR2 reads SQIVND (reference sequence). This CDR3 is CASSMEGGAYNEQFF. The CDR3 nucleotides read TGTGCCAGTAGTATGGAGGGGGGGGCTTACAATGAGCAGTTCTTC. Filled out from reference TRBV19 and TRBJ2-1, the complete variable domain reads DGGITQSPKYLFRKEGQNVTLSCEQNLNHDAMYWYRQDPGQGLRLIYYSQIVNDFQKGDIAEGYSVSREKKESFPLTVTSAQKNPTAFYLCASSMEGGAYNEQFFGPGTRLTVL.

The CDR3 reads CAISDRGGTEAFF. The CDR3 region has the DNA TGTGCCATCAGTGACAGGGGCGGAACTGAAGCTTTCTTT. The V and J genes are TRBV10-3 and TRBJ1-1, with D possibly matching TRBD1 (6 bases). Trimming cost V 3 bases and J 5 bases, with 10 bases left between them. The length of the CDR3 is 13 residues. Germline CDR1 is ENHRY and CDR2 is SYGVKD.

The V call is TRBV7-2, the J call TRBJ2-7; tentative D call: TRBD1 (7 bases). The CDR3 has 13 residues. V lost 11 bases and J lost 0, with 14 bases in between. Looked up from germline, CDR1 is SGHTA and CDR2 is FQGNSA. The DNA for the CDR3 is TGTGCCGCGAGGGGGCGGGGCTCCTACGAGCAGTACTTC. Translated, it gives CAARGRGSYEQYF. Full variable domain (rest looked up from reference TRBV7-2 and TRBJ2-7): GAGVSQSPSNKVTEKGKDVELRCDPISGHTALYWYRQSLGQGLEFLIYFQGNSAPDKSGLPSDRFSAERTGGSVSTLTIQRTQQEDSAVYLCAARGRGSYEQYFGPGTRLTVT.

This rearrangement joins TRBV11-3 to TRBJ2-1, with no clear D. The CDR3 length is 13 residues. Germline lookup yields CDR1 SGHNT and CDR2 YENEEA. Trimming cost V 2 bases and J 6 bases, with 8 bases left between them. CDR3 protein: CASSLLATNEQFF. CDR3 DNA: TGTGCCAGCAGCTTATTAGCCACCAATGAGCAGTTCTTC.

The chain couples TRBV19 to TRBJ2-7, with 13 bases lining up with TRBD2. The CDR3 has 14 residues. The germline V gene has CDR1 LNHDA and CDR2 SQIVND (reference sequence). The V segment lost 8 bases and the J segment 5 bases; nucleotides outside the gene matches: 6. CDR3: CASSRTSGRDEQYF. The CDR3 coding sequence is TGTGCCAGTTCCAGGACTAGCGGGAGAGACGAGCAGTACTTC.

J is TRBJ1-1 and V is TRBV19; 7 nucleotides align to TRBD1. CDR1 LNHDA and CDR2 SQIVND come from the germline V gene (reference sequence). CDR3 size: 13 residues. V lost 7 bases to trimming and J lost 2 bases; unmatched junction nucleotides: 4. The CDR3 sequence: CASTWDRNTEAFF. As DNA, the CDR3 is TGTGCCAGTACATGGGACAGAAACACTGAAGCTTTCTTT.

CDR3 region: CASSLGQSNTGELFF. The CDR3 bases are TGTGCCAGCAGCTTAGGGCAGTCGAACACCGGGGAGCTGTTTTTT. This sequence joins TRBV7-8 and TRBJ2-2; D not resolved. Germline values: CDR1 SGHVS, CDR2 FQNEAQ. The V and J ends lost 1 base and 0 bases respectively, with 6 bases between them. This CDR3 region has 15 residues.